This T cell receptor (beta chain) comes out of a study of neurological immune-mediated disorders. Using its own MiXCR run on the 5' RACE reads, TCRdb lists one record per CDR3 protein. The table lists 46,000 or so distinct CDR3 sequences, around 4.3% of them singletons. This clonotype was seen ten or more times. This TCR was sampled from a woman between 55 and 75 years old with multiple sclerosis. Sequencing used PBMCs.

CDR3 region: CASSRDRRAFF. CDR3 coding DNA: TGTGCCAGCAGTCGGGACCGGCGGGCTTTCTTT. This chain connects TRBV6-6 to TRBJ1-1; perhaps TRBD1 as D (5 bases). This CDR3 has 11 amino acids. The V end lost 5 bases, the J end lost 11 bases, and 12 bases lay between the germline ends. The germline CDR1 and CDR2 sequences are MNHNY and SVGAGI (reference sequence).